What follows describes a single T cell receptor beta chain. What it recognizes is unknown. A much larger clone sits a single nucleotide away, making a read error possible. Donors each provided about 10 milliliters of peripheral blood. The sample originates from a study of blood T cells in healthy people across ages. General study findings and limits: Naive CD4+ cells and diversity were both higher in long-lived donors than in aged donors.

A second PCR, run for about 7 to 11 cycles, used a sample-barcoded 5' primer plus a J-beta primer mix. Every cDNA molecule bore a tag from a template-switch adaptor containing 12 random nucleotides. TCRdb redid the calling of the 5' RACE reads with MiXCR, one entry per CDR3 protein. The data contain about 780,000 distinct CDR3 sequences, about 45% of them seen just once; the ten biggest clones take up around 18%. Germline-derived CDR1 and CDR2 are MDHEN and SYDVKM. The CDR3 sequence is 15 residues long. V was clipped by 6 bases and J by 2 bases, with 11 bases between them. Material: blood. The genes are TRBV28 and TRBJ2-6; D is undetermined. The TCR originated in a man of 80 years or more in good health. CDR3 sequence: CASSRIDAGANVLTF. The CDR3 bases are TGTGCCAGCAGCCGTATCGACGCTGGGGCCAACGTCCTGACTTTC.